Listed below are T cell receptor beta chains from one sample, sequenced in a study of blood T cell repertoires in COVID-19. Libraries were prepared by immunoSEQ multiplex PCR; TCRdb keeps only in-frame clonotypes and omits some of them. There are under 500,000 clones in the sample; 80% to 90% occur only once, and roughly 1.1% lies in the top ten. Sequenced sample: PBMCs or T cells enriched from blood (not recorded which). The receptors derive from a man younger than 40 who had recovered from COVID-19. The CDR3 runs from the conserved cysteine through the conserved F or W. The D gene is left open where the match is weak. Where a row states a size, it is once, few, many or the class of an expanded clone; other rows omit it.

TRBV5-1	.	TRBJ2-3	.	TGCGCCAGCAGCTTGGGCGGCTTTCCCGAGGGCGATACGCAGTATTTT	CASSLGGFPEGDTQYF
TRBV2	.	TRBJ1-1	.	TGTGCCAGCACCTTCAGGGGTCCAGGAGAAGCTTTCTTT	CASTFRGPGEAFF
TRBV10-3	.	TRBJ2-1	.	TGTGCCATCAGAATCGGACTGGAAACCTACAATGAGCAGTTCTTC	CAIRIGLETYNEQFF
TRBV28	TRBD1	TRBJ1-2	.	TGTGCCAGTGGGACAGGCCAAGGAGGCTACACCTTC	CASGTGQGGYTF
TRBV4-1	TRBD1	TRBJ1-2	.	TGCGCCAGCAGCCAAGATGGAGGACAGGGACTCTATGGCTACACCTTC	CASSQDGGQGLYGYTF
TRBV13	.	TRBJ1-1	.	TGTGCCAGCAGCTTAGTTTCAGGGGTGACTGAAGCTTTCTTT	CASSLVSGVTEAFF
TRBV28	.	TRBJ1-4	.	TGTGCCAGCAGTTTACTATCTGCAACTAATGAAAAACTGTTTTTT	CASSLLSATNEKLFF
TRBV25-1	.	TRBJ1-5	.	TGTGCCAGCAGTGCGGGCAATCAGCCCCAGCATTTT	CASSAGNQPQHF
TRBV27	TRBD1	TRBJ1-1	.	TGTGCCAGCAGCCGGGGGACAGGGGACACTGAAGCTTTCTTT	CASSRGTGDTEAFF
TRBV23-1	.	TRBJ1-5	.	TGCGCCAGTCGGGGACGGGGGGTTCTTCAGCCCCAGCATTTT	CASRGRGVLQPQHF
TRBV2	.	TRBJ1-2	once	TGTGCCAGCAGTGAAGCCCGGTCGGGCTACACCTTC	CASSEARSGYTF
TRBV10-2	.	TRBJ2-1	.	TGCGCCAGCAGTGACCCCCGACAGGCAAGCTCCTACAATGAGCAGTTCTTC	CASSDPRQASSYNEQFF
TRBV5-4	.	TRBJ2-5	.	TGTGCCAGCAGCACCCGGACACTCCAAGAGACCCAGTACTTC	CASSTRTLQETQYF
TRBV6-5	.	TRBJ1-5	.	TGTGCCAGCAGGGGCAGGGGTCATCAGCCCCAGCATTTT	CASRGRGHQPQHF
TRBV28	TRBD2	TRBJ2-7	.	TGTGCCAGCAGTTTTCTAGCGGGAGGGTACGAGCAGTACTTC	CASSFLAGGYEQYF
TRBV5-8	TRBD1	TRBJ1-5	.	TGTGCCAGCAGATCAGGGGGAGGTCAGCCCCAGCATTTT	CASRSGGGQPQHF
TRBV6-5	.	TRBJ1-4	.	TGTGCCAGCAGCTACCAACCAGATGAAAAACTGTTTTTT	CASSYQPDEKLFF
TRBV7-2	TRBD2	TRBJ2-5	.	TGTGCCAGCAGCTTGGGGACTAGCGGAAGGGGGAAGACCCAGTACTTC	CASSLGTSGRGKTQYF
TRBV27	TRBD1	TRBJ2-5	.	TGTGCCAGCAGTACGTGGACAGGACAAGAGACCCAGTACTTC	CASSTWTGQETQYF
TRBV4-1	TRBD1	TRBJ1-6	.	TGCGCCAGCAGCCAACCCCGAGGAACCGGGACAGTAAATTCACCCCTCCACTTT	CASSQPRGTGTVNSPLHF
TRBV5-1	.	TRBJ1-1	few	TGCGCCAGCAGCTCACGGGATGGGGTGAACACTGAAGCTTTCTTT	CASSSRDGVNTEAFF
TRBV2	.	TRBJ2-2	.	TGTGCCAGCAGTGGACTGTACACCGGGGAGCTGTTTTTT	CASSGLYTGELFF
TRBV6-1	TRBD1	TRBJ2-5	once	TGTGCCAGCAGTGAGCCCCGGGACAGGGTTGGGACCCAGTACTTC	CASSEPRDRVGTQYF
TRBV6-1	.	TRBJ2-3	.	TGTGCCAGCAGTGACGGGGGGCTCATCACAGATACGCAGTATTTT	CASSDGGLITDTQYF
TRBV3-1/TRBV3-2	.	TRBJ2-1	.	TGTGCCAGCAGCCACGGCAGGGTTTCCTACAATGAGCAGTTCTTC	CASSHGRVSYNEQFF
TRBV10-3	.	TRBJ1-5	.	TGTGCCATCAGTGAACAGGGAAGTCAGCCCCAGCATTTT	CAISEQGSQPQHF
TRBV7-2	TRBD2	TRBJ2-7	.	TGTGCCAGCAGCTTAGTACAGACTAGCGAAACCTACGAGCAGTACTTC	CASSLVQTSETYEQYF
TRBV3-1/TRBV3-2	.	TRBJ1-6	.	TGTGCCAGCAGCCAAGATCCTCCACAGCCTAATTCACCCCTCCACTTT	CASSQDPPQPNSPLHF
TRBV19	.	TRBJ2-2	.	TGTGCCAGTGACTCAGGGTTGAAGAACACCGGGGAGCTGTTTTTT	CASDSGLKNTGELFF